This T cell receptor (beta chain) is from a study of T cells in Graves' hyperthyroidism and ophthalmopathy. Study-level results: Most clonotypes expanded in the thyroid (above 0.001) were also present in blood. Ophthalmopathy was identified by the model a median 6.5 months ahead of onset.

This clonotype was counted at least ten times. Its cognate antigen is unknown. V lost 4 bases, J lost 5 bases, and 15 bases stayed unmatched. Per the germline V gene, CDR1 is MNHEY and CDR2 is SMNVEV (reference sequence). The CDR3 is 17 amino acids. There were TCR beta CDR3 regions amplified from RNA transcripts. A set of HTBI primers served as the primers for a first-round RT-PCR of the TCR CDR3. TCRdb used MiXCR to reprocess the multiplex PCR reads, holding one entry per CDR3 protein. The repertoire holds 350,000 or so distinct CDR3 sequences, with 15% to 20% as singletons. The sequence derives from a woman between 35 and 50 years old with Graves' ophthalmopathy. Sequences were obtained from blood. The rearrangement uses TRBV27 and TRBJ2-5, with 8 bases identical to TRBD2. The CDR3 here is CASSSTSGNSWPETQYF. In DNA form, the CDR3 reads TGTGCCAGCAGTTCCACTAGCGGCAACTCTTGGCCTGAGACCCAGTACTTC.